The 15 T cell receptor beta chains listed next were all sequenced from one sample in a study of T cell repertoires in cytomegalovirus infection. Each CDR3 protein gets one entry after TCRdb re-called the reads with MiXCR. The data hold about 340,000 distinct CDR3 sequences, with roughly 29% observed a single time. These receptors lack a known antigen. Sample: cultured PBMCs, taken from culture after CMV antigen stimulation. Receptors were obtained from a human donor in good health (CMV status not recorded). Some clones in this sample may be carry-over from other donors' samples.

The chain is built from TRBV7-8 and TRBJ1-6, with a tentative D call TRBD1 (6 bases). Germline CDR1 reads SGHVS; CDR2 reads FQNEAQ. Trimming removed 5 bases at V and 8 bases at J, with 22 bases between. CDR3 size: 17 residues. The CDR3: CASSPRGGGGRDSPLHF. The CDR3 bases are TGTGCCAGCAGCCCGAGAGGGGGGGGAGGCAGGGATTCACCCCTCCACTTT.

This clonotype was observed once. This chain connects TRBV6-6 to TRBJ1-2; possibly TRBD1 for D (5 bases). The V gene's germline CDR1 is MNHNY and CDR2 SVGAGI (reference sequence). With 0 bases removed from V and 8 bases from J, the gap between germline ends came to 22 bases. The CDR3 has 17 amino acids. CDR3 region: CASSYSPRAGVGQGYTF. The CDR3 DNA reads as TGTGCCAGCAGTTACTCCCCGAGAGCGGGGGTTGGGCAAGGCTACACCTTC.

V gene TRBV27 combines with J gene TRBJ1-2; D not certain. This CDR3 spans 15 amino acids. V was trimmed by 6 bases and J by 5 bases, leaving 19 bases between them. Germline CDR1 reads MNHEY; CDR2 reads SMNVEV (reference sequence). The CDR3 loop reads CASSPREAGIYGYTF. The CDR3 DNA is TGTGCCAGCAGCCCTCGGGAGGCAGGTATATATGGCTACACCTTC.

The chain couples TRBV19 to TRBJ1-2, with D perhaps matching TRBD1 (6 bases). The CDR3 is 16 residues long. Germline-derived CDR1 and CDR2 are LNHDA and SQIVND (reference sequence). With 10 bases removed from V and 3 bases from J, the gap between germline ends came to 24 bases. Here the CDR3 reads CATQIYQGRSHYGYTF. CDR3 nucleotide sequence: TGTGCCACCCAGATCTATCAGGGGCGGTCCCACTATGGCTACACCTTC.

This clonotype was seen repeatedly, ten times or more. The CDR3 nucleotides are TGTGCCAGCAGTCCCGAAAGGGGGAACTCCTACAATGAGCAGTTCTTC. Protein product: CASSPERGNSYNEQFF. The chain carries TRBV12-3 or TRBV12-4 and TRBJ2-1; a possible D gene is TRBD1 (6 bases). The CDR3 consists of 16 residues. The V end lost 5 bases, the J end lost 0 bases, and 14 bases lay between the germline ends.

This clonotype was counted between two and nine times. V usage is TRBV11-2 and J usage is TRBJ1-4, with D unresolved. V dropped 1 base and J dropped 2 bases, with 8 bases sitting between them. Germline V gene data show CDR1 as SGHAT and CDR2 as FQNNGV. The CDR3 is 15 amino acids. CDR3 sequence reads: CASSLVGGTNEKLFF. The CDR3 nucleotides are TGTGCCAGCAGCTTAGTCGGTGGTACTAATGAAAAACTGTTTTTT.

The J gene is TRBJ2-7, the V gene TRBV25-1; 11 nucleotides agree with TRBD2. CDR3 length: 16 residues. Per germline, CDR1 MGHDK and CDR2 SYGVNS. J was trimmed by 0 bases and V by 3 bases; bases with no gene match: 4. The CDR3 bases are TGTGCCAGCAGTGACACCACTAGCGGGAGCTCCTACGAGCAGTACTTC. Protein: CASSDTTSGSSYEQYF.

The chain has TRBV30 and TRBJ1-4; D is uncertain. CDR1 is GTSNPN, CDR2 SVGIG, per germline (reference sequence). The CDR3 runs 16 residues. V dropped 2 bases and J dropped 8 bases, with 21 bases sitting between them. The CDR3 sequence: CAWSSRGRYLGEKLFF. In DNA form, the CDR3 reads TGTGCCTGGAGTAGTCGAGGGAGGTATTTAGGGGAAAAACTGTTTTTT.

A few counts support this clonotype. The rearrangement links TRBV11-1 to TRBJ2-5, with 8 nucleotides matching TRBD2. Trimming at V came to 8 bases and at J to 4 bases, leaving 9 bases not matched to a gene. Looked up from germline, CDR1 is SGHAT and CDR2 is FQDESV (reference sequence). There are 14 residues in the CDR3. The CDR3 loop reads CASARLANRETQYF. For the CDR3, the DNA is TGTGCCAGCGCCAGACTAGCGAATAGAGAGACCCAGTACTTC.

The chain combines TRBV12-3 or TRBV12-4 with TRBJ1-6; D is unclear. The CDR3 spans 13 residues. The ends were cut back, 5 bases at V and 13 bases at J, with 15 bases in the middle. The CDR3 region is CASSGIRASPLHF. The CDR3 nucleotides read TGTGCCAGCAGTGGGATAAGGGCATCGCCCCTCCACTTT.

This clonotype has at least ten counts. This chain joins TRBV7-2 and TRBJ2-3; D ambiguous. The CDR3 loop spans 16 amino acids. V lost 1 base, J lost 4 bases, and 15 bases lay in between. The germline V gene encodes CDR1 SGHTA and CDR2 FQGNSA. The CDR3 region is CASSLVDPERADTQYF. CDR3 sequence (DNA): TGTGCCAGCAGCTTAGTGGACCCTGAAAGGGCAGATACGCAGTATTTT.

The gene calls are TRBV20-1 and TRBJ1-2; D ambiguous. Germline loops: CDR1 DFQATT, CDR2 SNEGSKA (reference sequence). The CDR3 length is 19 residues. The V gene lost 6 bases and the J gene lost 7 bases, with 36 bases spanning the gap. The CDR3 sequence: CSADVRALKPTLTSGGYTF. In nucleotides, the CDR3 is TGCAGTGCCGACGTCCGGGCCCTAAAACCGACATTAACATCGGGTGGCTACACCTTC.

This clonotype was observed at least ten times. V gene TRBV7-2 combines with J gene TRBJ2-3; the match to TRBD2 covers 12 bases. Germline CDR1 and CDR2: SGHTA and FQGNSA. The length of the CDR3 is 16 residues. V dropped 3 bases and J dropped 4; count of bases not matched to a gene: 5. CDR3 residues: CASSFLAGGPPDTQYF. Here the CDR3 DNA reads TGTGCCAGCAGCTTCCTAGCGGGAGGGCCCCCAGATACGCAGTATTTT.

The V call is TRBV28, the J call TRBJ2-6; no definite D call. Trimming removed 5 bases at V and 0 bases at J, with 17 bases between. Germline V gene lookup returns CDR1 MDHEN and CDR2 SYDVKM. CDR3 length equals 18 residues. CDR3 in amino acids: CASSLPTHTISGANVLTF. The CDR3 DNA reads TGTGCCAGCAGTCTGCCCACACATACAATCTCTGGGGCCAACGTCCTGACTTTC. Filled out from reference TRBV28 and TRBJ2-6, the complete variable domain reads DVKVTQSSRYLVKRTGEKVFLECVQDMDHENMFWYRQDPGLGLRLIYFSYDVKMKEKGDIPEGYSVSREKKERFSLILESASTNQTSMYLCASSLPTHTISGANVLTFGAGSRLTVL.

The CDR3 coding sequence is TGTGCCAGCTCACCACCCAGCGGACGCACAGATACGCAGTATTTT. This sequence encodes CASSPPSGRTDTQYF. This rearrangement joins TRBV18 to TRBJ2-3; possible D gene TRBD2, 5 bases. Trimming left V 0 bases short and J 1 base short, with 8 bases between. Germline values: CDR1 KGHSH, CDR2 LQKENI. The CDR3 spans 15 residues.